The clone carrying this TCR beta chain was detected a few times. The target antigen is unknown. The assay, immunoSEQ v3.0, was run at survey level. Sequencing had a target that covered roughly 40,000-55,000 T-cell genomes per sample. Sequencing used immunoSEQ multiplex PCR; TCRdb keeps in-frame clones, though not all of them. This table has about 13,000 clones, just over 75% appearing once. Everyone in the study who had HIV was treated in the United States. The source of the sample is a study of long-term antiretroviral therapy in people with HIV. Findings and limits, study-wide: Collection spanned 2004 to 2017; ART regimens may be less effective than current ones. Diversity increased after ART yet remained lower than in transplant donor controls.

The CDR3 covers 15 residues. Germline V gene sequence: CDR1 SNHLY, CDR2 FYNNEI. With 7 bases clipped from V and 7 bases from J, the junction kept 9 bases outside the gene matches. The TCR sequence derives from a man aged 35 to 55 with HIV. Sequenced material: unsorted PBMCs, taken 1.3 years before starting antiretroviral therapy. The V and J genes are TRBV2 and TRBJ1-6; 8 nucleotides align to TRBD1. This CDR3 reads CASTPSRQGNSPLHF. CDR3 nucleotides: TGTGCCAGCACCCCCAGTCGACAGGGGAATTCACCCCTCCACTTT. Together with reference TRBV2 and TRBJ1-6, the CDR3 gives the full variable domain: EPEVTQTPSHQVTQMGQEVILRCVPISNHLYFYWYRQILGQKVEFLVSFYNNEISEKSEIFDDQFSVERPDGSNFTLKIRSTKLEDSAMYFCASTPSRQGNSPLHFGNGTRLTVT.